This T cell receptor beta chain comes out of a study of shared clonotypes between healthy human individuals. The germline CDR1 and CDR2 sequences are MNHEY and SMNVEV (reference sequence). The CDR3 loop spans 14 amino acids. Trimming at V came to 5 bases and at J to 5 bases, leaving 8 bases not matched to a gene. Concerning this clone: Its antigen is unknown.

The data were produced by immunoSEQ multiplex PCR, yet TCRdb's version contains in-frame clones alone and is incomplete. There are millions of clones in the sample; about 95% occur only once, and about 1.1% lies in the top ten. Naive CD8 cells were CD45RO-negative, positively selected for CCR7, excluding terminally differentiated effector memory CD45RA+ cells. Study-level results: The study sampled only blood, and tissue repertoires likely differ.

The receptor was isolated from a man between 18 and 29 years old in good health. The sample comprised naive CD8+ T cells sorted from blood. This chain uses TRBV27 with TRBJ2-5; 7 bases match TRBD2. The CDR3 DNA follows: TGTGCCAGCAGTGACTCGACTAGCTACGAGACCCAGTACTTC. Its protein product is CASSDSTSYETQYF.